One and the same sample provided the 29 T cell receptor beta chains below, sequenced in a study of human T cells and chemical hapten exposure. TCRdb fed the RACE reads into MiXCR, producing one record per CDR3 protein. The sample includes tens of thousands of distinct CDR3 sequences, approximately 10% of them seen just once. Sample time point: patch test 1, 2 weeks after DPC sensitization. Treatment denoted: therapeutic diphenylcyclopropenone sensitization with weekly scalp DPC. Sequencing used whole blood, obtained in connection with sensitization to the hapten diphenylcyclopropenone (DPC). The receptors here all came from a woman between 45 and 60 years old with alopecia areata. Some clones in this sample may be carry-over from other donors' samples.

The V and J genes are TRBV29-1 and TRBJ2-7; D call uncertain. The CDR3 runs to 14 residues. Germline CDR1 SQVTM, CDR2 ANQGSEA. Trimming shortened V by 2 bases and J by 2 bases, and 13 bases separated the two germline ends. The CDR3 bases are TGCAGCGTTGAACCCCTCTCGAACGCCTACGAGCAGTACTTC. It specifies CSVEPLSNAYEQYF.

Points on this clonotype: A much larger clone lies one base from this, so it may be a read error. The chain carries TRBV9 and TRBJ2-1; D gene ambiguous. This CDR3 region has 14 residues. CDR1 SGDLS and CDR2 YYNGEE come from the germline V gene. This chain's CDR3 is CASSATFTYNELFF. DNA for the CDR3: TGTGCCAGCAGTGCGACCTTTACCTACAATGAGCTGTTCTTC.

The chain couples TRBV21-1 to TRBJ2-7; no check of the table's D call, TRBD1, against the DNA was made. TRBV21-1 is termed a pseudogene. CDR3 size: 15 residues. In DNA, the CDR3 is TGTGCCAGCAGCAAATTAGGGGGAGCCCTCTACGAGCAGTACTTC. As protein: CASSKLGGALYEQYF.

This clonotype was recorded many times. The J gene is TRBJ1-4, the V gene TRBV2, with D perhaps TRBD1 (6 bases). The CDR3 length is 15 residues. Germline-derived CDR1 and CDR2 are SNHLY and FYNNEI. Between the trimmed V and J ends, which lost 5 bases and 2 bases, there was a span of 12 bases. Here the CDR3 reads CASSTNRVTNEKLFF. The CDR3, as DNA: TGTGCCAGCAGTACTAACAGGGTGACTAATGAAAAACTGTTTTTT.

The gene calls are TRBV28 and TRBJ2-5; D remains ambiguous. V dropped 3 bases and J dropped 4 bases, with 12 bases sitting between them. CDR1 is MDHEN, CDR2 SYDVKM, per germline. The CDR3 is 14 residues long. For the CDR3, the DNA is TGTGCCAGCAGTTTCCCCCTGACCCTAGAGACCCAGTACTTC. Residues: CASSFPLTLETQYF.

There are a few counts of this clonotype. V usage is TRBV7-3 and J usage is TRBJ1-1; 10 bases align to TRBD1. The V gene end was trimmed by 1 base and the J gene end by 3 bases; junction bases not matched to a gene: 2. This CDR3 comprises 15 residues. Germline V lookup: CDR1 SGHTA, CDR2 FQGTGA. The CDR3 spells CASSLMTGGDTEAFF. In DNA, the CDR3 is TGTGCCAGCAGCTTAATGACAGGGGGCGACACTGAAGCTTTCTTT.

The chain has TRBV9 and TRBJ2-3; 13 bases are a match to TRBD2. Germline-derived CDR1 and CDR2 are SGDLS and YYNGEE. Trimming cost V 4 bases and J 4 bases; bases outside gene matches: 6. The CDR3 totals 16 residues. CDR3 protein: CASSPGTSGTSDTQYF. Written as DNA, the CDR3 is TGTGCCAGCAGCCCCGGGACTAGCGGGACGTCAGATACGCAGTATTTT.

The chain employs TRBV10-3 and TRBJ2-3; the D gene is possibly TRBD1 (5 bases). Germline V CDR1 and CDR2: ENHRY, SYGVKD. The ends were cut back, 8 bases at V and 4 bases at J, with 7 bases in the middle. CDR3 length: 11 amino acids. CDR3 in DNA: TGTGCCATCTCCAGGGCAGATACGCAGTATTTT. It is translated as CAISRADTQYF.

This clonotype turned up a few times. The chain links TRBV5-1 to TRBJ2-7; TRBD1 agrees at 8 bases. This CDR3 spans 15 amino acids. Germline CDR1 reads SGHRS; CDR2 reads YFSETQ. Unmatched junction bases numbered 7, after V lost 4 bases and J lost 1 base. The CDR3 reads CASSTFGTGSYEQYF. Written as DNA, the CDR3 is TGCGCCAGCAGCACGTTCGGGACAGGTTCCTACGAGCAGTACTTC.

This clonotype was seen a few times. The gene calls are TRBV7-9 and TRBJ2-1, with D maybe TRBD2 (6 bases). CDR1 is SEHNR and CDR2 is FQNEAQ in the germline V gene (reference sequence). CDR3 size: 15 residues. Trimming stripped 7 bases from V and 1 base from J, with 14 bases between. The CDR3 sequence: CASTPLGGSYNEQFF. DNA of the CDR3: TGTGCCAGCACCCCCCTCGGAGGGTCCTACAATGAGCAGTTCTTC.

This clonotype was counted at least ten times. The chain links TRBV11-2 to TRBJ1-1, with TRBD1 identical over 8 bases. CDR3 size: 16 residues. Germline V gene data show CDR1 as SGHAT and CDR2 as FQNNGV. J lost 4 bases, V lost 3 bases, and 10 bases had no gene match. In DNA form, the CDR3 reads TGTGCCAGCAGCTTTGGGCAGGGGGCTATTGGCACTGAAGCTTTCTTT. Protein: CASSFGQGAIGTEAFF.

The chain combines TRBV11-1 with TRBJ2-7; D uncertain. Trimming cost V 5 bases and J 3 bases, with 8 bases left between them. The CDR3 is 12 amino acids. Germline CDR1 SGHAT, CDR2 FQDESV (reference sequence). CDR3 nucleotides: TGTGCCAGCAGCCTCCTAGACTACGAGCAGTACTTC. It is translated as CASSLLDYEQYF.

This clonotype has a count of ten or more. The chain employs TRBV20-1 and TRBJ2-1; weak D call: TRBD1 (6 bases). This CDR3 has 16 amino acids. Trimming left V 6 bases short and J 0 bases short, with 18 bases between. Germline V gene data show CDR1 as DFQATT and CDR2 as SNEGSKA (reference sequence). The CDR3 bases are TGCAGTGCCCACCCCCGCACAGGGAGCTCCTACAATGAGCAGTTCTTC. Translating gives CSAHPRTGSSYNEQFF.

The genes are TRBV29-1 and TRBJ2-4; 9 bases align to TRBD1. Looked up from germline, CDR1 is SQVTM and CDR2 is ANQGSEA. With 7 bases clipped from V and 2 bases from J, the junction kept 6 bases outside the gene matches. The CDR3 length is 14 residues. CDR3 amino acids: CSGADRGTKNIQYF. As DNA, the CDR3 is TGCAGCGGTGCGGACAGGGGAACCAAAAACATTCAGTACTTC.

This clonotype has at least ten counts. The rearrangement uses TRBV24-1 and TRBJ2-1; possible D gene TRBD2, 5 bases. This CDR3 has 11 residues. V gave up 5 bases and J gave up 10 bases, with 8 bases separating them. The V gene's germline CDR1 is KGHDR and CDR2 SFDVKD. The CDR3 here is CATSVAGEQFF. For the CDR3, the DNA is TGTGCCACCAGTGTCGCGGGCGAGCAGTTCTTC.

This clonotype was observed at least ten times. The J gene is TRBJ2-1, the V gene TRBV29-1; 9 nucleotides match TRBD2. From germline, CDR1 is SQVTM and CDR2 ANQGSEA. V dropped 7 bases and J dropped 9; count of bases not matched to a gene: 19. The CDR3 is 16 residues long. Here the CDR3 reads CSASWSASGKAGEQFF. DNA for the CDR3: TGCAGCGCGTCGTGGTCGGCTAGCGGGAAGGCGGGTGAGCAGTTCTTC.

In this sample, this clonotype turned up a few times. The chain couples TRBV11-3 to TRBJ2-5; D is unresolved. This CDR3 is 12 amino acids long. Germline-derived CDR1 and CDR2 are SGHNT and YENEEA. Trimming removed 5 bases at V and 0 bases at J, with 4 bases between. CDR3 DNA sequence: TGTGCCAGCAGCACGCACCAAGAGACCCAGTACTTC. Translated: CASSTHQETQYF.

This clonotype was seen more than once but under ten times. The CDR3 region is CASSLVEILLNTEAFF. The CDR3, as DNA: TGTGCCAGCAGCTTGGTCGAAATTTTGCTGAACACTGAAGCTTTCTTT. The J gene is TRBJ1-1, the V gene TRBV5-5; D gene ambiguous. CDR3 length equals 16 residues. V was cut by 0 bases and J by 0 bases, with 12 bases left in between. The V gene's germline CDR1 is SGHKS and CDR2 YYEKEE (reference sequence).

There are a few counts of this clonotype. The chain is built from TRBV12-3 or TRBV12-4 and TRBJ2-7, with 14 bases that match TRBD2. This CDR3 spans 15 amino acids. Germline trimming cut 5 bases from V and 4 bases from J; bases unmatched to any gene: 4. CDR3 loop: CASSRLAGGPYEQYF. CDR3 bases: TGTGCCAGCAGTCGACTAGCGGGAGGGCCGTACGAGCAGTACTTC.

This clonotype was seen at least ten times. This sequence joins TRBV7-6 and TRBJ2-5; D call uncertain. The germline V and J ends were trimmed by 1 base and 4 bases, with 7 bases remaining between them. The CDR3 loop spans 13 amino acids. CDR1 is SGHVS, CDR2 FNYEAQ, per germline. The DNA for the CDR3 is TGTGCCAGCAGCTTAGTGTTTCTAGAGACCCAGTACTTC. This codes for CASSLVFLETQYF.

V and J are TRBV30 and TRBJ2-7; TRBD1 aligns across 7 bases. Germline V gene data show CDR1 as GTSNPN and CDR2 as SVGIG (reference sequence). This CDR3 spans 12 amino acids. V lost 8 bases to trimming and J lost 5 bases; unmatched junction nucleotides: 9. CDR3 amino acids: CAVGTVGDEQYF. The CDR3 nucleotides read TGTGCCGTTGGGACAGTTGGTGACGAGCAGTACTTC.

This clonotype showed up many times. The chain uses TRBV28 and TRBJ1-2; 9 nucleotides line up with TRBD1. The CDR3 is 18 residues long. V was pared by 2 bases and J by 10 bases, with 20 bases of the junction left unmatched. The germline gives CDR1 MDHEN, CDR2 SYDVKM. The CDR3, as DNA: TGTGCCAGCAGTTTACACCCAGCGCGAGTCTGGACAGGGGTAGACTACACCTTC. Protein sequence: CASSLHPARVWTGVDYTF.

This clonotype was observed a few times. J is TRBJ2-6 and V is TRBV20-1; 8 positions match TRBD1. The germline CDR1 and CDR2 sequences are DFQATT and SNEGSKA (reference sequence). There are 17 residues in the CDR3. V trimming: 1 base; J trimming: 2 bases; junction bases outside the gene matches: 7. The CDR3 nucleotides read TGCAGTGCTAGAGGGCCAGGGGGCAGCACTGGGGCCAACGTCCTGACTTTC. Amino acids: CSARGPGGSTGANVLTF.

The CDR3 region is CASSLTGKTEQYF. CDR3 nucleotides: TGTGCCAGCAGCTTAACGGGGAAGACCGAGCAGTACTTC. This sequence joins TRBV7-3 and TRBJ2-7; D is unclear. CDR1 SGHTA and CDR2 FQGTGA come from the germline V gene. This CDR3 region has 13 residues. The V and J ends lost 0 bases and 6 bases respectively, with 9 bases between them.

This clonotype turned up a few times. The chain carries TRBV20-1 and TRBJ1-1; D remains ambiguous. Germline CDR1 reads DFQATT; CDR2 reads SNEGSKA (reference sequence). This CDR3 region has 12 residues. Deletions cut 1 base from V and 2 bases from J, with 5 bases between. This CDR3 is CSARVPNTEAFF. For the CDR3, the DNA is TGCAGTGCTAGAGTCCCCAACACTGAAGCTTTCTTT.

Only a few counts were recorded for this clonotype. The chain combines TRBV11-2 with TRBJ1-1; a possible D gene is TRBD1 (5 bases). CDR1 is SGHAT, CDR2 FQNNGV, per germline. CDR3 length: 14 amino acids. Trimming cost V 4 bases and J 1 base, with 10 bases left between them. The CDR3 DNA follows: TGTGCCAGCAGCTGGGGACGTCAGAACACTGAAGCTTTCTTT. Translated: CASSWGRQNTEAFF.

V is TRBV11-2 and J is TRBJ2-7, with TRBD2 matching over 13 bases. CDR1 and CDR2 (germline): SGHAT, FQNNGV. The CDR3 consists of 16 residues. The trim removed 4 bases at V and 5 bases at J, leaving 8 bases unmatched. DNA of the CDR3: TGTGCCAGCAGCTCCTGGACTAGCGGGAGAAGGAACGAGCAGTACTTC. Residues: CASSSWTSGRRNEQYF.

This clonotype was recorded only once. The V call is TRBV28, the J call TRBJ1-2; D call uncertain. The germline V gene encodes CDR1 MDHEN and CDR2 SYDVKM. There are 10 residues in the CDR3. Trimming took 3 bases from V and 8 from J, leaving 4 bases between them. CDR3 DNA sequence: TGTGCCAGCAGTTTCAGGGGCTACACCTTC. Protein sequence: CASSFRGYTF.

In this sample, this clonotype turned up many times. The chain is built from TRBV20-1 and TRBJ2-7, with D maybe TRBD2 (6 bases). V was clipped by 5 bases and J by 2 bases, with 22 bases between them. This CDR3 region has 16 residues. Germline assignment: CDR1 DFQATT and CDR2 SNEGSKA (reference sequence). CDR3 sequence (DNA): TGCAGTGCTTGCCCCAAAGAGCGGGTCCGGCCCTACGAGCAGTACTTC. The encoded protein is CSACPKERVRPYEQYF.